The clone carrying this T cell receptor beta chain rates as medium-sized. What it binds is unknown. The read ends 3 residues early relative to the CDR3; the germline J gene fills the gap. This entry is derived from a study of T cell clonality in common variable immunodeficiency. Findings of the study overall: Fewer deletions and N-nucleotide insertions were reportedly seen in common variable immunodeficiency TCR beta sequences.

Control and CVID samples contributed equal amounts of genomic DNA. This table comes from immunoSEQ multiplex PCR, and its TCRdb copy is limited to in-frame clones, with some not included. The sample has roughly 40,000 clones, none seen only once. Trimming stripped 1 base from V and 4 bases from J, with 11 bases between. Germline lookup yields CDR1 SGHDT and CDR2 YYEEEE. This CDR3 has 14 amino acids. The sequencing input was peripheral blood mononuclear cells. The V call is TRBV5-6, the J call TRBJ1-2; D is unclear. The sequence derives from a person between 18 and 70 years old in good health. This chain's CDR3 is CASSLRSLLYGYTF. CDR3 DNA (partial): TGTGCCAGCAGCTTGAGGTCCCTCCTCTATGGC.